This T cell receptor beta chain was sequenced for a study of CD8+ T cells in alopecia areata. About the research overall: At a dose of 5 to 10 mg twice daily, oral tofacitinib was given to treated patients. Broader study findings: Throughout tofacitinib, many expanded lesional clones continued to persist in scalp and blood. Expanded CD8+ clones among the top 100, and scalp clonality, were significantly decreased by tofacitinib.

Note on this clone: Its cognate antigen is unknown.

Trimming removed 5 bases at V and 8 bases at J, with 13 bases between. The CDR3 is 13 residues long. Germline V gene data show CDR1 as SGHRS and CDR2 as YFSETQ. Following extraction, RNA underwent reverse transcription to cDNA, which served as the sequencing template. Measured with immunoSEQ multiplex PCR; TCRdb has only the in-frame clones, and not every one. The data contain 200,000 to 250,000 clones, 64% of them singletons. Specified treatment: oral pan-JAK inhibitor, 5-10 mg twice daily. This TCR was recovered from a human donor with alopecia areata. The sequenced sample was CD4+ T cells sorted from blood, obtained at week 4, from a patient treated with tofacitinib. The chain is built from TRBV5-1 and TRBJ2-2; D possibly uses TRBD1 or TRBD2 (5 bases each). The CDR3: CASRTGTGGELFF. Written as DNA, the CDR3 is TGCGCCAGCAGAACCGGGACGGGAGGGGAGCTGTTTTTT.